This T cell receptor beta chain was recorded in a study of T cell responses to AZD1222 COVID-19 vaccine. Produced via immunoSEQ multiplex PCR; TCRdb's table is partial and in-frame only. The sample lists about 150,000 clones; about nine tenths were seen once. CDR1 and CDR2 (germline): LGHDT, YNNKEL (reference sequence). This CDR3 contains 14 residues. Trimming left V 1 base short and J 7 bases short, with 11 bases between. V usage is TRBV3-1 (or the pseudogene TRBV3-2) and J usage is TRBJ1-5; unclear D gene. The origin of this receptor is an adult in good health. Specimen: peripheral blood, collected on day 0 of AZD1222 vaccination. The CDR3 coding sequence is TGTGCCAGCAGCCAAGGTGGGTCATTGCAGCCCCAGCATTTT. It encodes CASSQGGSLQPQHF.